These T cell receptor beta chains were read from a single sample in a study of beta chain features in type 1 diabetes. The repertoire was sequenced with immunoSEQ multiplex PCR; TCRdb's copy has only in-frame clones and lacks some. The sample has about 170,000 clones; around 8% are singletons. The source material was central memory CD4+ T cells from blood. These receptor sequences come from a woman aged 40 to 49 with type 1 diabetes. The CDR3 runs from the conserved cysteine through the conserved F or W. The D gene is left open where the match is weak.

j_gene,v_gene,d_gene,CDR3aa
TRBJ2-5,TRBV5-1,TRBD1,CASSSTGGPETQYF
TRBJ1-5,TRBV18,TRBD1,CASSPGQAISNQPQHF
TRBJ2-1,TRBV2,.,CASSPVYEQFF
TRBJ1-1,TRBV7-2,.,CASSPYRVNTEAFF
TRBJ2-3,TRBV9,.,CASSVGVGGTDTQYF
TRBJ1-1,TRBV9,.,CASSVGAGLATEAFF
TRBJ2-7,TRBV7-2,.,CASSLGSQAGQYF
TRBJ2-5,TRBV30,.,CAWNREQETQYF
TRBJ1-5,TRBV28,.,CASSLLTRVYSNQPQHF
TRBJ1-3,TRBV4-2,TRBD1,CASSQAAGQGFRRGGNTIYF